The entry that follows covers one TCR beta chain sequence. Its antigen has not been determined. It has no much larger one-base neighbor in the sample; base qualities were not kept. The cohort comprised 666 healthy bone marrow donors. All cohort members were sampled while nominally healthy, although unrecorded immune exposures were likely present. The donor was CMV seronegative and belonged to the group of approximately 320 seronegative cohort members. Each donor provided a peripheral blood sample, and peripheral blood mononuclear cells were used for TCR beta sequencing. The Qiagen DNeasy Blood Extraction Kit was used to extract genomic DNA from the blood cell samples. The sample comes from a study of cytomegalovirus exposure and HLA in healthy donors (TCRdb year 2017). For the study in its entirety: In an earlier analysis of under 750 of the donors, about 270 Gb of sequence data and approximately 120 million unique TCR beta sequences from about 179 million T cells were reported. Roughly 300 gigabases of sequencing data and 70 million to 85 million unique TCR sequences were included in an early release covering about 620 HLA-typed donors. The genetic ancestry cluster associated with self-reported Caucasian donors included roughly four fifths of the 300 to 450 genotyped donors. The study was designed to test whether signatures of past pathogen exposure could be identified by cataloging public T cell receptors. The study used immunosequencing to profile the T cell repertoires of several hundred subjects and linked those repertoires to cytomegalovirus serostatus. Along with the roughly 700-subject first cohort, a separate validation cohort of 120 different subjects was used. To predict cytomegalovirus infection status, the study combined high-throughput TCR immunosequencing, statistical association of individual TCRs with disease status, and machine learning. To study patterns of TCR occurrence, a later analysis re-analyzed previously published TCR beta repertoires from around 700 donors and added high-resolution HLA genotyping. In the later analysis, no new phenotypic data were used to find candidate immune exposures; instead, reliance was placed on TCR beta sequences and their occurrence across donors. An earlier analysis of 587 of the donors used high-throughput TCR beta sequencing to judge whether each TCR beta V gene segment behaved as functional or pseudogenic. Donor age, sex, ethnicity and CMV serostatus were compiled together with the repertoire data. Genome-wide SNP genotypes for about 65% of the 666 donors were used in a later genetic analysis, which treated that subset as a discovery cohort. All discovery cohort repertoires had been generated on a single sequencing platform. HLA typing included class I and class II loci at four-digit resolution. The number of typed donors differed by locus: 629-630 for A, B, C, DRB1 and DQB1; 522 for DQA1; some 590 for DPA1; and around 470 for DPB1. Several DR-DQ haplotypes were handled as single units for association and clustering, since linkage in the cohort was strong. Among about 390 genotyped donors of the cohort, an average of 235,054 unique TCR beta nucleotide sequences were sequenced per donor, approximately 20% of them non-productive.

The library was made by the immunoSEQ multiplex PCR assay. For the multiplex PCR, a mixture combining 60 forward primers for TCR Vbeta segments and 13 reverse primers for TCR Jbeta segments was used. A multiplex PCR assay on genomic DNA amplified the CDR3 region of rearranged TCR beta genes. The amplified TCR beta libraries were sequenced on the Illumina HiSeq System as 87-base-pair reads. The authors processed their data as follows. Across the 700 or so repertoires, a later analysis counted tens of millions of unique TCR beta chains, 9.5 million to 13 million of which were shared by at least two donors. To remove PCR and sequencing errors, raw reads were error-corrected and collapsed into unique sequences using a nearest-neighbor algorithm that merged closely related sequences. CDR3 sequences were aligned to IMGT reference sequences to assign V, D and J gene segments. For a sequence to be retained, a match of at least six nucleotides to both a V gene segment and a J gene segment was required. Rearrangements were classified as productive when the CDR3 lacked stop codons and remained in frame with V and J, and all other rearrangements were classified as non-productive. Following IMGT convention, CDR3 was defined as the stretch from the second conserved V-encoded cysteine to the conserved J-encoded phenylalanine. In an earlier analysis of around 600 of the donors, sequences lacking an unambiguous match to a single V gene segment were excluded. In an earlier analysis of a few hundred of the donors, V segments were called functional above 56.7% productive rearrangements and were called segregating when the between-donor standard deviation exceeded 5%. A statistical classification framework was built for diagnosing cytomegalovirus status from the catalog of TCR beta chain sequences. In a later analysis, TCR nucleotide sequences were compared against IMGT/GENE-DB human TR gene sequences so that V and J genes could be assigned. The TCRdist pipeline was used in a later analysis to assign CDR3 sequences and most-parsimonious VDJ recombination scenarios. In a later analysis, every TCR beta chain was defined by the combination of its CDR3 amino acid sequence and its V-gene family, and reads without a unique V-gene family were dropped. As a way to deal with suspected cross-contamination and a sequencing artifact, a later analysis dropped 450 to 700 nucleotide sequences that were highly shared and had low generation probability. In a later analysis, a clonal expansion index for each public chain was calculated from normalized within-repertoire ranks of inferred template counts. In a later analysis, generation probabilities were computed with a VDJ recombination model fitted to out-of-frame rearrangements, and the resulting probabilities were checked against IGoR. In a later analysis, TCR-TCR, TCR-HLA and TCR-CMV co-occurrence was scored with hypergeometric tests, and a repertoire-size bias correction was applied to TCR pairs. To estimate false discovery rates, a later analysis permuted the HLA or CMV assignments 20 times. In a later analysis, co-occurring TCRs were grouped with DBSCAN, and TCRdist sequence similarity was added when clustering was performed within HLA-allele-positive subsets. For co-occurrence clustering, repertoires with fewer than 30,000 or more than 120,000 public chains were excluded, along with five repertoires with anomalous nucleotide sharing. The table was pulled from immuneACCESS by TCRdb, which kept in-frame rearrangements only. Such tables lose some clones; where checked, under half of the loss comes from unresolved V genes, and the rest has no known cause. That table furnishes V, J and clone size, whereas the DNA furnished D and trimming. The sample includes about 73,000 clones, with roughly 75% observed a single time. The ten largest clonotypes hold 0.85% to 1.3% of the sample.

General study outcomes and caveats: The sequencing pipeline was judged likely to have produced a cluster of highly shared sequence variants as a technical artifact. A further reported finding was that TCR beta sequences accurately predicted the HLA-A and HLA-B alleles for most subjects in the first cohort. Most CMV-associated TCR beta chains appeared to be HLA-restricted in a later analysis, and the HLA associations seemed to be driven largely by CMV exposure. This cohort had only TCR beta chains sequenced, and the lack of alpha or paired-chain data limited which features could be detected. In an earlier analysis of fewer than 700 of the donors, most TCR beta V segments appeared in productive rearrangements about 87% or about 30% of the time, broadly matching IMGT annotations. Across donors, most TCR sequences were observed very rarely, whereas some public TCRs were present in many individuals. When HLA alleles, especially DR and DQ, strongly co-occurred, TCR associations were difficult to assign to individual alleles. A later genetic analysis reported fewer N-insertions in productive TCRs among donors in an Asian-associated ancestry cluster than the approximately 700-donor mean. Specific HLA alleles were associated with about 17,000 TCR beta sequences at a false discovery rate of 0.05 in a later analysis. According to a later analysis, TCR association rates differed among HLA loci, with DRB1 alleles showing the most associated TCRs and HLA-C alleles showing the fewest. Because HLA typing was unavailable for some donors at each locus, only the typed subset was used in association tests. In the study, around 150 TCR beta chains were listed as associated with cytomegalovirus. A later genetic analysis associated a missense DCLRE1C variant with V-gene and J-gene trimming of TCR beta chains, and an independent cohort replicated the association. CMV serostatus was the only immune exposure information available for the cohort. A later analysis reported that several top co-occurrence clusters appeared linked to parvovirus B19, influenza, CMV and Epstein-Barr virus. Correlated functional status among segregating V segments might be attributable to linkage disequilibrium, but an unknown experimental factor could not be ruled out. The 87-base-pair reads could not distinguish some IMGT-functional V segments, including TRBV6-2 and TRBV6-3, so those segments were excluded. The classifier was reported to diagnose cytomegalovirus status with high specificity and sensitivity in both the original and validation cohorts. In vitro tests confirmed that a few of the cytomegalovirus-associated TCR beta chains recognize cytomegalovirus antigens. In a later analysis, HLA-associated TCR beta chains were found to be more clonally expanded and to have lower generation probabilities than equally common non-associated chains. Because counts were too low, fewer than 20 rarely observed V segments, including chromosome 9 orphons, were excluded from the earlier analysis of some 540 of the donors. According to the authors, the approach could potentially be generalized to other disease states and immunological phenotypes. Roughly uniform sequencing depth across donors was assumed in presence/absence analyses, although this assumption may not hold.

V and J are truncated by 0 bases and 0 bases respectively, leaving an intervening sequence of 9 bases. Reading the germline V gene gives CDR1 SGHRS and CDR2 YFSETQ. The CDR3, from cysteine to phenylalanine, totals 15 residues. The only DNA kept is the CDR3, 45 bases in frame from the first base. Sample: PBMCs. The rearranged chain carries TRBV5-1 and TRBJ1-1; the D gene cannot be named for sure. This TCR was sampled from a male donor in good health and CMV-seronegative. CDR3 sequence: CASSLGATMNTEAFF. The DNA sequence is given as TGCGCCAGCAGCTTGGGAGCCACGATGAACACTGAAGCTTTCTTT.